The present T cell receptor (beta chain) was sequenced within a study of blood T cell dynamics during melanoma immunotherapy. This clone was counted a few times. The V gene lost 0 bases and the J gene lost 0 bases, with 12 bases spanning the gap. The CDR3 consists of 16 residues. Germline CDR1 reads SGHTA; CDR2 reads FQGNSA. As to time point: week 3, after first cycle of checkpoint inhibitor. Method: immunoSEQ multiplex PCR; TCRdb's copy keeps in-frame clones and lacks some. The repertoire holds roughly 20,000 clones, with roughly nine tenths as singletons. V usage is TRBV7-2 and J usage is TRBJ2-7; D might be TRBD2 (6 bases). The sequencing here drew on blood, taken from a patient treated with checkpoint blockade. The sequence was obtained from a human donor with melanoma. In DNA form, the CDR3 reads TGTGCCAGCAGCTTAGCTAATGACGGGAGCTCCTACGAGCAGTACTTC. As protein: CASSLANDGSSYEQYF. The entire variable domain, with the rest obtained from reference TRBV7-2 and TRBJ2-7, is as follows: GAGVSQSPSNKVTEKGKDVELRCDPISGHTALYWYRQSLGQGLEFLIYFQGNSAPDKSGLPSDRFSAERTGGSVSTLTIQRTQQEDSAVYLCASSLANDGSSYEQYFGPGTRLTVT.